The T cell receptor beta chain under discussion was sequenced for a study of T-cell reconstitution after alpha-beta-depleted transplantation in children. Study-wide findings and caveats: By one year post-transplant, T-cell counts and diversity largely arose from T cells that were newly produced. The study traced high day-60 TCRbeta diversity in some patients to surviving recipient T cells and thymic progenitors.

As concerns this clonotype: Its antigen is undetermined.

Germline loops: CDR1 MNHNS, CDR2 SASEGT. CDR3 length equals 16 residues. V was clipped by 6 bases and J by 2 bases, with 18 bases between them. The authors prepared the TCRbeta library with unique molecular identifiers. TCRdb re-derived calls from the PCR reads in MiXCR, one entry per CDR3 protein. Of fewer than 150,000 distinct CDR3 sequences in the sample, 20% to 25% were seen once. Sequenced here: PBMCs, mostly from graft donor cells, sampled 180 days after TCRalphabeta/CD19-depleted stem cell transplant. The receptor was isolated from a male patient between 2 and 10 years old who had a stem cell transplant for chronic granulomatous disease, so the T cells may come from the graft donor. This chain connects TRBV6-1 to TRBJ2-3, with D possibly TRBD2 on 5 matching bases. CDR3 DNA: TGTGCCAGCAGATTTATAGCGTCGGGATACACAGATACGCAGTATTTT. This gives the protein CASRFIASGYTDTQYF.